This TCR beta chain was recorded in a study of blood T cell repertoires in COVID-19. The sample holds one count of this clone. TCRdb's copy holds only in-frame clones and misses some; the assay was immunoSEQ multiplex PCR. The sample lists more than 250,000 clones; around 83% were seen once. This study enrolled people aged about 18 to 100 from approximately 24 US geographic areas. Which cohort a participant joined came from the clinical history participants gave. The V gene's germline CDR1 is LGHDT and CDR2 YNNKEL (reference sequence). This CDR3 spans 18 amino acids. Trimming shortened V by 3 bases and J by 8 bases, and 25 bases separated the two germline ends.

The rearrangement links TRBV3-1 (or the pseudogene TRBV3-2) to TRBJ2-2; D is unclear. The sample comprised PBMCs or T cells enriched from blood (not recorded which). The TCR comes from a man between 35 and 55 years old who had been exposed to COVID-19. The CDR3 DNA follows: TGTGCCAGCAGCCATGAAGGTGGCAGCTCAGGCAGCCCGGGGGAGCTGTTTTTT. Its translation is CASSHEGGSSGSPGELFF.